Below are 26 T cell receptor beta chains sequenced from a single sample in a study of neoadjuvant anti-PD-1 for oral cavity cancer. Generated by immunoSEQ multiplex PCR, the TCRdb table keeps only in-frame clones and is missing some. Of 9,500 to 15,000 clones in the sample, 71% are singletons; the top ten hold roughly 2.7%. The time point: after neoadjuvant nivolumab, at surgical resection. The material sequenced was PBMCs, taken after nivolumab (anti-PD-1) treatment. These receptor sequences come from a person between 35 and 79 years old with oral cavity squamous cell carcinoma.

The table lists this clone with a few counts. V gene TRBV13 combines with J gene TRBJ1-3; D gene ambiguous. The CDR3 is 16 residues long. CDR1 PRHDT and CDR2 FYEKMQ come from the germline V gene (reference sequence). Trimming cost V 2 bases and J 0 bases, with 11 bases left between them. CDR3 sequence (DNA): TGTGCCAGCAGCTTATTGGGAGGCAGCTCTGGAAACACCATATATTTT. Its protein is CASSLLGGSSGNTIYF.

The DNA for the CDR3 is TGCGCCAGCAGCCAAGCTCCTTGGACAGGGGAATACGAGCAGTACTTC. Residues: CASSQAPWTGEYEQYF. The chain couples TRBV4-1 to TRBJ2-7, with 9 bases matching TRBD1. This CDR3 spans 16 amino acids. V lost 1 base, J lost 4 bases, and 8 bases stayed unmatched. Germline values: CDR1 MGHRA, CDR2 YSYEKL.

This chain connects TRBV5-6 to TRBJ1-1, with D unresolved. The V end lost 0 bases, the J end lost 1 base, and 7 bases lay between the germline ends. Germline assignment: CDR1 SGHDT and CDR2 YYEEEE. There are 14 residues in the CDR3. The CDR3 bases are TGTGCCAGCAGCTTGGCGGCAGAGAACACTGAAGCTTTCTTT. Translated, it gives CASSLAAENTEAFF.

This rearrangement joins TRBV5-4 to TRBJ1-1; the match to TRBD1 covers 7 bases. V lost 4 bases and J lost 3; bases outside the gene matches: 9. In germline, CDR1 is SGHNT, CDR2 YYREEE (reference sequence). The CDR3 has 15 amino acids. CDR3 residues: CASSPTQGVYTEAFF. The CDR3 nucleotides read TGTGCCAGCAGCCCGACCCAGGGGGTCTACACTGAAGCTTTCTTT.

J is TRBJ1-1 and V is TRBV19; D is unclear. Germline assignment: CDR1 LNHDA and CDR2 SQIVND (reference sequence). V lost 3 bases and J 5 bases, leaving 16 bases between the germline ends. CDR3 length equals 15 residues. The CDR3 sequence: CASSIARAKETEAFF. In DNA form, the CDR3 reads TGTGCCAGTAGTATTGCCCGGGCGAAGGAGACTGAAGCTTTCTTT.

V gene TRBV6-6 combines with J gene TRBJ1-1; 10 bases are shared with TRBD1. CDR1 is MNHNY, CDR2 SVGAGI, per germline (reference sequence). The V segment lost 5 bases and the J segment 2 bases; nucleotides outside the gene matches: 2. The CDR3 consists of 14 residues. The CDR3 region has the DNA TGTGCCAGCAGTAAGACAGGGGGCAACACTGAAGCTTTCTTT. It specifies CASSKTGGNTEAFF.

The chain links TRBV28 to TRBJ2-5; a possible D gene is TRBD1 (5 bases). The CDR3 has 14 amino acids. Germline V lookup: CDR1 MDHEN, CDR2 SYDVKM. Deletions cut 6 bases from V and 3 bases from J, with 14 bases between. The CDR3 DNA follows: TGTGCCAGCAGGTTGGACACGTACAAAGAGACCCAGTACTTC. It yields the protein CASRLDTYKETQYF.

This chain connects TRBV2 to TRBJ1-5; D ambiguous. Germline values: CDR1 SNHLY, CDR2 FYNNEI. V lost 4 bases, J lost 4 bases, and 14 bases lay in between. This CDR3 spans 15 amino acids. CDR3 coding DNA: TGTGCCAGCAGTGGGTGGACCGGAGGAAATCAGCCCCAGCATTTT. Translated, it gives CASSGWTGGNQPQHF.

The genes are TRBV6-5 and TRBJ2-2, with unresolved D. Trimming removed 1 base at V and 2 bases at J, with 8 bases between. Looked up from germline, CDR1 is MNHEY and CDR2 is SVGAGI. This CDR3 has 15 amino acids. In nucleotides, the CDR3 is TGTGCCAGCAGTTACTACACAGCAAACACCGGGGAGCTGTTTTTT. It is translated as CASSYYTANTGELFF.

The chain employs TRBV7-3 and TRBJ2-3, with D possibly being TRBD1 (6 bases). The CDR3 loop spans 15 amino acids. The germline CDR1 and CDR2 sequences are SGHTA and FQGTGA. V lost 2 bases to trimming and J lost 1 base, with 10 bases between them. CDR3 sequence reads: CASSLGGQGTDTQYF. CDR3 coding DNA: TGTGCCAGCAGCTTAGGGGGCCAAGGCACAGATACGCAGTATTTT. Looking up the rest from reference TRBV7-3 and TRBJ2-3 gives the full variable domain: GAGVSQTPSNKVTEKGKYVELRCDPISGHTALYWYRQSLGQGPEFLIYFQGTGAADDSGLPNDRFFAVRPEGSVSTLKIQRTERGDSAVYLCASSLGGQGTDTQYFGPGTRLTVL.

V usage is TRBV11-2 and J usage is TRBJ2-4; TRBD1 agrees at 8 bases. In germline, CDR1 is SGHAT, CDR2 FQNNGV. The CDR3 runs to 15 residues. Germline trimming cut 2 bases from V and 3 bases from J; bases unmatched to any gene: 3. DNA of the CDR3: TGTGCCAGCAGCTTAATAACAGGGGGCAAAAACATTCAGTACTTC. This gives the protein CASSLITGGKNIQYF.

This sequence joins TRBV11-1 and TRBJ2-2, with D maybe TRBD1 (5 bases). V lost 3 bases and J lost 2, with 10 bases in between. Germline values: CDR1 SGHAT, CDR2 FQDESV (reference sequence). CDR3 size: 15 residues. The chain's CDR3 is CASSFRQGNTGELFF. CDR3 in DNA: TGTGCCAGCAGCTTTCGGCAGGGTAACACCGGGGAGCTGTTTTTT.

The J gene is TRBJ1-5, the V gene TRBV6-1; the D is unclear. The V and J ends lost 8 bases and 2 bases respectively, with 16 bases between them. The CDR3 length is 15 residues. Germline CDR1 MNHNS, CDR2 SASEGT. The CDR3 reads CASRADLRGNQPQHF. Written as DNA, the CDR3 is TGTGCCAGCCGGGCGGACCTTAGGGGCAATCAGCCCCAGCATTTT.

The genes are TRBV5-7 and TRBJ1-4; TRBD1 agrees at 7 bases. TRBV5-7 is classed as an ORF, of uncertain function. V was pared by 0 bases and J by 2 bases, with 1 base of the junction left unmatched. The CDR3 extends over 15 amino acids. The DNA for the CDR3 is TGTGCCAGCAGCTTGGGGGACAGCACTAATGAAAAACTGTTTTTT. It codes for CASSLGDSTNEKLFF.

This clone was observed a handful of times. The chain uses TRBV4-2 and TRBJ2-6; D remains unclear. Germline CDR1 reads LGHNA; CDR2 reads YNFKEQ. The CDR3 extends over 16 amino acids. V lost 0 bases and J lost 2, with 8 bases in between. CDR3 in DNA: TGTGCCAGCAGCCAAGAGGTAGTAGCTGGGGCCAACGTCCTGACTTTC. Its translation is CASSQEVVAGANVLTF.

This clone has just a few counts. The chain recombines TRBV4-1 with TRBJ2-7, with no clear D. This CDR3 is built from 15 residues. V was clipped by 6 bases and J by 0 bases, with 15 bases between them. Germline loops: CDR1 MGHRA, CDR2 YSYEKL. As DNA, the CDR3 is TGCGCCAGCAGGATAGTCGCGTCCTACTCCTACGAGCAGTACTTC. It codes for CASRIVASYSYEQYF.

The V gene is TRBV30, the J gene TRBJ1-1; unclear D gene. The germline V gene encodes CDR1 GTSNPN and CDR2 SVGIG (reference sequence). This CDR3 has 16 amino acids. The germline V and J ends were trimmed by 0 bases and 1 base, with 15 bases remaining between them. The CDR3 loop reads CAWSVERRAPNTEAFF. For the CDR3, the DNA is TGTGCCTGGAGTGTAGAACGAAGGGCGCCGAACACTGAAGCTTTCTTT.

V gene TRBV25-1 combines with J gene TRBJ2-2; 7 positions match TRBD2. This CDR3 is 11 amino acids long. Germline V gene lookup returns CDR1 MGHDK and CDR2 SYGVNS. With 10 bases clipped from V and 8 bases from J, the junction kept 4 bases outside the gene matches. The CDR3 nucleotides read TGTGCCACGGGGGGAGTTGGGGAGCTGTTTTTT. Its protein product is CATGGVGELFF.

The chain uses TRBV6-1 and TRBJ1-1; no reliable D call. The V end lost 0 bases, the J end lost 7 bases, and 12 bases lay between the germline ends. The length of the CDR3 is 14 residues. The germline V gene has CDR1 MNHNS and CDR2 SASEGT. The CDR3 sequence: CASSEALEAGEAFF. The CDR3 DNA follows: TGTGCCAGCAGTGAAGCGCTCGAGGCTGGTGAAGCTTTCTTT.

The chain couples TRBV29-1 to TRBJ2-7; 7 nucleotides agree with TRBD1. V dropped 6 bases and J dropped 3; count of bases not matched to a gene: 5. The CDR3 is 12 amino acids. Germline loops: CDR1 SQVTM, CDR2 ANQGSEA. The CDR3 spells CSVRQGGYEQYF. For the CDR3, the DNA is TGCAGCGTAAGACAGGGTGGCTACGAGCAGTACTTC.

This clone was counted a few times. This chain links TRBV29-1 with TRBJ2-7, with TRBD2 matching over 8 bases. The CDR3 has 12 residues. The trim removed 3 bases at V and 4 bases at J, leaving 2 bases unmatched. Germline assignment: CDR1 SQVTM and CDR2 ANQGSEA. CDR3 sequence (DNA): TGCAGCGTTGAGACTAGCGAGTACGAGCAGTACTTC. This translates into CSVETSEYEQYF.

This sequence joins TRBV4-1 and TRBJ1-3, with D unclear. Trimming removed 0 bases from V and 0 bases from J, with 9 bases in between. The CDR3 has 16 residues. CDR1 and CDR2 (germline): MGHRA, YSYEKL. The CDR3 coding sequence is TGCGCCAGCAGCCAAGAGTCTCACTACTCTGGAAACACCATATATTTT. This codes for CASSQESHYSGNTIYF.

V usage is TRBV5-1 and J usage is TRBJ2-5; maybe TRBD1 (5 bases). Germline V gene lookup returns CDR1 SGHRS and CDR2 YFSETQ. V shed 4 bases and J shed 3 bases, with 13 bases lying between them. This CDR3 comprises 14 residues. The CDR3 nucleotides are TGCGCCAGCAGCCCAGACAGCACGAAAGAGACCCAGTACTTC. This encodes CASSPDSTKETQYF.

The rearrangement links TRBV5-1 to TRBJ1-5, with 7 nucleotides matching TRBD1. With V trimmed by 3 bases and J by 6 bases, 3 bases remained unmatched. The CDR3 loop spans 13 amino acids. Germline assignment: CDR1 SGHRS and CDR2 YFSETQ. The CDR3 DNA reads as TGCGCCAGCAGCTCTACAGGGGTTCAGCCCCAGCATTTT. Amino acid sequence: CASSSTGVQPQHF.

The chain joins TRBV7-8 to TRBJ2-7; 7 nucleotides align to TRBD1. This CDR3 is built from 14 residues. J was trimmed by 2 bases and V by 5 bases; bases with no gene match: 6. Germline CDR1 and CDR2: SGHVS and FQNEAQ. CDR3 nucleotides: TGTGCCAGCAGCACGCGACAGGGCCCCTACGAGCAGTACTTC. Protein product: CASSTRQGPYEQYF.

The chain links TRBV6-5 to TRBJ2-1, with 15 bases lining up with TRBD2. Germline CDR1 reads MNHEY; CDR2 reads SVGAGI. The length of the CDR3 is 15 residues. The CDR3 DNA reads as TGTGTCGGGACTAGCGGGAGGCGAGGTGTCAATGAGCAGTTCTTC. Translated, it gives CVGTSGRRGVNEQFF.